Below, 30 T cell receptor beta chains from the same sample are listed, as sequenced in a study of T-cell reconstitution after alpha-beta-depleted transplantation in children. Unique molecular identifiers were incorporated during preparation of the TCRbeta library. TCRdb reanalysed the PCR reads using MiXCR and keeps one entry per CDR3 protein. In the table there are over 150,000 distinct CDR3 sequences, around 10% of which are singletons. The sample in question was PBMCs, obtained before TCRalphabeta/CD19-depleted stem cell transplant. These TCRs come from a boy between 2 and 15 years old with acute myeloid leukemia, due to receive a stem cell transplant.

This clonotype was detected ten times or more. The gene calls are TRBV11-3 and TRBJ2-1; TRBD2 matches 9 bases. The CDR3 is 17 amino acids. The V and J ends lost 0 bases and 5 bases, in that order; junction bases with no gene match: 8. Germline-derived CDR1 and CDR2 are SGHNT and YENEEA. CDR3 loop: CASSLDLRLAGNNEQFF. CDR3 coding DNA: TGTGCCAGCAGCTTAGATCTCCGGCTAGCGGGAAACAATGAGCAGTTCTTC.

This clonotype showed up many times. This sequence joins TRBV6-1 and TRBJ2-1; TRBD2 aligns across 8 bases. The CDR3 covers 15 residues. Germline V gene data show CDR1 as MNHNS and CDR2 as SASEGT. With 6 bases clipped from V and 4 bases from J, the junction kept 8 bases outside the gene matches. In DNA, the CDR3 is TGTGCCAGCAGCGGGGGGGTAGCGGGGTACAATGAGCAGTTCTTC. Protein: CASSGGVAGYNEQFF.

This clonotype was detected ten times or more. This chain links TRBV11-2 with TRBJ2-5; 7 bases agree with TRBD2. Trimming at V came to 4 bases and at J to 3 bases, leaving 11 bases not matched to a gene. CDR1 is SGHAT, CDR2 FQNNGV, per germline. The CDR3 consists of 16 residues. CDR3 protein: CASSSQAGPWEETQYF. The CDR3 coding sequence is TGTGCCAGCAGCTCACAAGCGGGACCCTGGGAAGAGACCCAGTACTTC.

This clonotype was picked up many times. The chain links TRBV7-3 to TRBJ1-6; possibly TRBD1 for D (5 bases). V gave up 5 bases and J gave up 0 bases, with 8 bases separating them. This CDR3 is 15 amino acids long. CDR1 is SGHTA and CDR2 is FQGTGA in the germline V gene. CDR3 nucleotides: TGTGCCAGCAGCCCAGGGAGCTCCTATAATTCACCCCTCCACTTT. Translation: CASSPGSSYNSPLHF.

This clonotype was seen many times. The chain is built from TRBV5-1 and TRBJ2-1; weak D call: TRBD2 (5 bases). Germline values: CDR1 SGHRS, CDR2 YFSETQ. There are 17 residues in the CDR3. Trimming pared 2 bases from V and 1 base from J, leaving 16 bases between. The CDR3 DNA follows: TGCGCCAGCAGCTTAGAGGGATTTGGGAGTTCCTACAATGAGCAGTTCTTC. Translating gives CASSLEGFGSSYNEQFF.

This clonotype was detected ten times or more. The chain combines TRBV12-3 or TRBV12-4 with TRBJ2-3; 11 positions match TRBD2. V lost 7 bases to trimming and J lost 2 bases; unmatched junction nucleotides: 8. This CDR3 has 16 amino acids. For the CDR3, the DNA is TGTGCCAGCAACCAACGACTAGCGGGACTCACAGATACGCAGTATTTT. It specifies CASNQRLAGLTDTQYF.

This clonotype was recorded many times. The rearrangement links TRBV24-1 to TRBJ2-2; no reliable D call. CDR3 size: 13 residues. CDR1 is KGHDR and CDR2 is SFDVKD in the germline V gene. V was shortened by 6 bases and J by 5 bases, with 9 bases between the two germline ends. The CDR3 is CATSRAGTGELFF. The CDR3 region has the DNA TGTGCCACCAGTCGAGCCGGGACCGGGGAGCTGTTTTTT.

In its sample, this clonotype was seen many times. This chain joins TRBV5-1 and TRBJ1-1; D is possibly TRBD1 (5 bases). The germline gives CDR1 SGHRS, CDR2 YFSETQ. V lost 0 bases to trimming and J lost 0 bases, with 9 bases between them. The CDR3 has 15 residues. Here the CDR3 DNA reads TGCGCCAGCAGCTTGGCTGGGGGTCTGAACACTGAAGCTTTCTTT. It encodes CASSLAGGLNTEAFF. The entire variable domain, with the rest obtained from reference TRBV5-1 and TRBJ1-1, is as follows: KAGVTQTPRYLIKTRGQQVTLSCSPISGHRSVSWYQQTPGQGLQFLFEYFSETQRNKGNFPGRFSGRQFSNSRSEMNVSTLELGDSALYLCASSLAGGLNTEAFFGQGTRLTVV.

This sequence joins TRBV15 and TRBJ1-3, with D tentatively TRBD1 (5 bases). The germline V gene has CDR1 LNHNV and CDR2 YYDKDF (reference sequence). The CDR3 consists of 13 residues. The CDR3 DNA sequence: TGTGTAGTCCAGGCCCAGGACAGAAACACCATATATTTT. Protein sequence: CVVQAQDRNTIYF.

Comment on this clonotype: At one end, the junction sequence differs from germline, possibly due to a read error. This CDR3 reads CASSQEVLRGATDTQNF. The DNA of the CDR3 is TGTGCCAGCTCCCAAGAAGTGTTGCGGGGGGCAACAGATACGCAGAATTTT. The rearrangement links TRBV3-1 to TRBJ2-3; the match to TRBD2 covers 8 bases. CDR3 size: 17 residues. Germline CDR1 and CDR2: LGHDT and YNNKEL (reference sequence).

The DNA for the CDR3 is TGTGCCAGCAGCGCCGGGACAGGGAGCTCCTATAATTCACCCCTCCACTTT. Protein sequence: CASSAGTGSSYNSPLHF. The chain employs TRBV7-8 and TRBJ1-6, with 9 bases that match TRBD1. V dropped 5 bases and J dropped 0; count of bases not matched to a gene: 5. This CDR3 has 17 residues. Germline V lookup: CDR1 SGHVS, CDR2 FQNEAQ.

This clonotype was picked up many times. CDR3 in amino acids: CASSHAGAGELFF. The CDR3, as DNA: TGTGCCAGCAGCCACGCGGGCGCCGGGGAGCTGTTTTTT. The J gene is TRBJ2-2, the V gene TRBV3-1, with D perhaps TRBD2 (5 bases). Looked up from germline, CDR1 is LGHDT and CDR2 is YNNKEL (reference sequence). This CDR3 spans 13 amino acids. Trimming left V 3 bases short and J 6 bases short, with 8 bases between.

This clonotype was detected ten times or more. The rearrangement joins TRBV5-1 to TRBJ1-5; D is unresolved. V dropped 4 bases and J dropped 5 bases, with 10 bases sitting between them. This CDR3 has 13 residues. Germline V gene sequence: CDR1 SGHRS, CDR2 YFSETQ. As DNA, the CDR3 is TGCGCCAGCAGCATAGGATACGATCAGCCCCAGCATTTT. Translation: CASSIGYDQPQHF.

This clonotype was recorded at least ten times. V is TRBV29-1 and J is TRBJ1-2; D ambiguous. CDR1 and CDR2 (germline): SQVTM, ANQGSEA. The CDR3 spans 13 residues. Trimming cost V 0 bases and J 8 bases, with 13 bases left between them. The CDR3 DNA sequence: TGCAGCGTTGAAGATCAAACTGTCCAGGGCTACACCTTC. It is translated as CSVEDQTVQGYTF.

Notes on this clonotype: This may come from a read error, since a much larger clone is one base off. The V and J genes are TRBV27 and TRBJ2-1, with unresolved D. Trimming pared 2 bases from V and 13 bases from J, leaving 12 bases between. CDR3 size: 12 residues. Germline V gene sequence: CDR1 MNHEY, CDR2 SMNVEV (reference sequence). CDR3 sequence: CASSLGLGDQFF. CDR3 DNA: TGTGCCAGCAGTTTAGGGCTGGGTGATCAGTTCTTC.

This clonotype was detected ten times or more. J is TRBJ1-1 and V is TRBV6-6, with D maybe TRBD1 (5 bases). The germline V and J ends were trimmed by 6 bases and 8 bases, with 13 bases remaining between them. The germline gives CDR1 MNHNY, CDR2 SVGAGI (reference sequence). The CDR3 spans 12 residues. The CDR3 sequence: CASSLDSTEAFF. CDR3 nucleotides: TGTGCCAGCAGCCTCGACAGCACCGAAGCTTTCTTT.

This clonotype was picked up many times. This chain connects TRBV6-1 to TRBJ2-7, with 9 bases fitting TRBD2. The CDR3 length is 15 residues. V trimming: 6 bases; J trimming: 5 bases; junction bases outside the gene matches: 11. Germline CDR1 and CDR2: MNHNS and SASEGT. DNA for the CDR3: TGTGCCAGCAGAAGATATAGCGGGAGACGGGACGAGCAGTACTTC. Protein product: CASRRYSGRRDEQYF.

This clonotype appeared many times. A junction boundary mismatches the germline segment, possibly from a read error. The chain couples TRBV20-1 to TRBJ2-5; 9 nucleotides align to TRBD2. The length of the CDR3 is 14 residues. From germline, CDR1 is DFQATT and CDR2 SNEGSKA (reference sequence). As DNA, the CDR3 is TGCAGTGCTACGGCGGGAGGGCCAAAAGAGAACCAGTACTTC. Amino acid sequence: CSATAGGPKENQYF.

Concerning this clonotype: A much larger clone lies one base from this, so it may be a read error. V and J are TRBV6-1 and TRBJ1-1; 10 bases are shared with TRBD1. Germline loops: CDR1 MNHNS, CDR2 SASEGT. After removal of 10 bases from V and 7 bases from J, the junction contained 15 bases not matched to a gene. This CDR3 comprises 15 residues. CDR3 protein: CANSPSGQGTGEAFF. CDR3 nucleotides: TGTGCCAACAGCCCTTCGGGACAGGGGACGGGTGAAGCTTTCTTT.

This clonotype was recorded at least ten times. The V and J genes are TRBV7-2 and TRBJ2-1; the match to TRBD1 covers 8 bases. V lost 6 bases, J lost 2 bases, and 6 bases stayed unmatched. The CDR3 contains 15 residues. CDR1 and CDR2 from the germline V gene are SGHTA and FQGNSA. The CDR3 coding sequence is TGTGCCAGCAGGACCGGGACAGGAGCCTACAATGAGCAGTTCTTC. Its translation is CASRTGTGAYNEQFF.

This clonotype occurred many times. This chain's CDR3 is CASSPQLYLTGILHF. In DNA, the CDR3 is TGTGCCAGCAGTCCGCAACTTTACTTGACAGGGATACTCCACTTT. The rearrangement uses TRBV12-3 or TRBV12-4 and TRBJ1-6; 7 bases are shared with TRBD1. Unmatched junction bases numbered 17, after V lost 5 bases and J lost 16 bases. CDR3 length equals 15 residues.

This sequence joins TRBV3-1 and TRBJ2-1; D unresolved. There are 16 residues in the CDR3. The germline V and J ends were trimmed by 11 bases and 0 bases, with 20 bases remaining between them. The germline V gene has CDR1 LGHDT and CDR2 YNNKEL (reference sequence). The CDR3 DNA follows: TGTGCCTCCTGCCAAGGGCTAGACCTCTCCTACAATGAGCAGTTCTTC. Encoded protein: CASCQGLDLSYNEQFF.

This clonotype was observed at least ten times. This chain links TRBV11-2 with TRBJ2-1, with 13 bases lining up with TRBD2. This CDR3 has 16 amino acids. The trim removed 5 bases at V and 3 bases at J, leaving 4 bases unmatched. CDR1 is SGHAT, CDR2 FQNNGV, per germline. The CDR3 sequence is CASSRTSGRIYNEQFF. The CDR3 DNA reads TGTGCCAGCAGCCGGACTAGCGGGAGAATCTACAATGAGCAGTTCTTC.

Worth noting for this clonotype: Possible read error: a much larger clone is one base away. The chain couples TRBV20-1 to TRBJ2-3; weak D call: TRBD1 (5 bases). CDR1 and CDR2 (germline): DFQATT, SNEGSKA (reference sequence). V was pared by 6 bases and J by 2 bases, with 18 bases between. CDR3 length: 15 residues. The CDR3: CSASRQGANTDTQYF. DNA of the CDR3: TGCAGTGCGTCTAGACAAGGGGCTAACACAGATACGCAGTATTTT.

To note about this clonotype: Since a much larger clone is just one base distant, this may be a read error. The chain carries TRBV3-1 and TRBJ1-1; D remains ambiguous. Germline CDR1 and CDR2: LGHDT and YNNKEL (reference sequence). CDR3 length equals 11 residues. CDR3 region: CASSHSTEASF. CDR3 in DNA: TGTGCCAGCAGCCACAGTACAGAAGCTTCCTTT.

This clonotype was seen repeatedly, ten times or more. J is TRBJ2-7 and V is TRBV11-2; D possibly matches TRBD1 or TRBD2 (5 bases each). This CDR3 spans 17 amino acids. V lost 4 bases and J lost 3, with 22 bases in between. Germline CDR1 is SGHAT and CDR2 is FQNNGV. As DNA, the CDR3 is TGTGCCAGCAGCTCGTTCACCGGGACCAGGAAAAACTACGAGCAGTACTTC. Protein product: CASSSFTGTRKNYEQYF.

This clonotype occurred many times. This CDR3 reads CASSLVTADFDEQFF. CDR3 bases: TGTGCCAGCAGCTTGGTGACCGCGGACTTCGATGAGCAGTTCTTC. The chain is built from TRBV5-8 and TRBJ2-1; weak D call: TRBD2 (5 bases). V lost 0 bases, J lost 8 bases, and 15 bases lay in between. The CDR3 runs 15 residues. Germline V gene data show CDR1 as SGHTS and CDR2 as YDEGEE.

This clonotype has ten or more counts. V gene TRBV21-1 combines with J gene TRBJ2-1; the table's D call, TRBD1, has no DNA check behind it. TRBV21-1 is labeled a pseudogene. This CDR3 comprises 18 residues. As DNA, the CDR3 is TGTGCCGGGTGTCTGCTACCCTTCCCGATACCGGGGGGGGATGAGCAGTTCTTC. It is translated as CAGCLLPFPIPGGDEQFF.

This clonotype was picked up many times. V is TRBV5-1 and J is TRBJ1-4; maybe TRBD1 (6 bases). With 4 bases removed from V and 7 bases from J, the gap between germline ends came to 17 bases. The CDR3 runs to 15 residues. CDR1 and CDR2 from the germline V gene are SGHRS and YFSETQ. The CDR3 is CASSPGVRQAEKLFF. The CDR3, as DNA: TGCGCCAGCAGCCCGGGGGTCCGACAGGCTGAAAAACTGTTTTTT.

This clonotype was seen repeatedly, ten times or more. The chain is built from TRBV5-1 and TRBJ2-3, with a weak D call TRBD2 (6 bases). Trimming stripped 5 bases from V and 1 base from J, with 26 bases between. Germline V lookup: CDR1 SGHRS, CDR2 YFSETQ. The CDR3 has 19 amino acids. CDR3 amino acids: CASSRPRVAVLVGTDTQYF. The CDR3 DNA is TGCGCCAGCAGTCGGCCGCGGGTAGCGGTGCTAGTTGGCACAGATACGCAGTATTTT.